This TCR beta chain was sequenced for a study of OX40 agonist ivuxolimab in advanced cancers. Study context: Dose-escalation patients had hepatocellular carcinoma, melanoma, renal cell or head and neck cancer. Partial responses were recorded for three patients, including one with hepatocellular carcinoma and two with cutaneous melanoma.

This table comes from immunoSEQ multiplex PCR, and its TCRdb copy is limited to in-frame clones, with some not included. Counted here are some 22,000 clones, around 87% occurring once; the ten biggest clones make up roughly 17%. Trimming cost V 8 bases and J 7 bases; bases outside gene matches: 7. Germline lookup yields CDR1 SNHLY and CDR2 FYNNEI. The CDR3 spans 12 residues. The sample consisted of CD4+ or CD8+ T cells sorted from blood, taken in a trial of the OX40 agonist ivuxolimab. The V call is TRBV2, the J call TRBJ2-7; TRBD1 matches 8 bases. This sequence originates from an adult with an advanced solid tumor such as melanoma, head and neck, liver or kidney cancer. CDR3 residues: CASVAGGKEQYF. The CDR3, as DNA: TGTGCCAGCGTCGCAGGGGGCAAGGAGCAGTACTTC.